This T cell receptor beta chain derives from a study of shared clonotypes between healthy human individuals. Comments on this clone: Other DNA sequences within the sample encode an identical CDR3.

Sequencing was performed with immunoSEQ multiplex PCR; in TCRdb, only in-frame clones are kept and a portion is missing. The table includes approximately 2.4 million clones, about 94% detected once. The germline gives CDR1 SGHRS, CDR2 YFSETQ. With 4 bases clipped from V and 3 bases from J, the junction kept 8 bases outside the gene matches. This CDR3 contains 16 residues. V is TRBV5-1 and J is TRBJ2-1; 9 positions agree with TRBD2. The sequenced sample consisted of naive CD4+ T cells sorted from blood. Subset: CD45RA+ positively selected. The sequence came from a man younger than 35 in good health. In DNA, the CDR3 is TGCGCCAGCAGCCTGGGGGCGGGAGGGCTCTACAATGAGCAGTTCTTC. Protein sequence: CASSLGAGGLYNEQFF. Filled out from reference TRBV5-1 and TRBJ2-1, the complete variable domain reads KAGVTQTPRYLIKTRGQQVTLSCSPISGHRSVSWYQQTPGQGLQFLFEYFSETQRNKGNFPGRFSGRQFSNSRSEMNVSTLELGDSALYLCASSLGAGGLYNEQFFGPGTRLTVL.